This TCR beta chain was observed in a study of blood T cells in healthy people across ages (dated by TCRdb to 2014 to 2015). General notes on the study: In model experiments, roughly one uniquely barcoded TCR beta cDNA molecule per two T cells was captured by template switching. Donors of different ages were randomly distributed across sequencing lanes to avoid experimental bias. Using the same blood draw, the study looked at two additional independent replicas of 1 million unique cDNA reads for two donors, one aged 18 to 30 and the other aged 80 or older. The donors were divided into four age groups: young (average around 16 years), middle-aged (about 40), aged (approximately 59) and long-lived (82). The study measured age-related changes in TCR beta repertoire diversity using deep sequencing normalized with unique cDNA molecular identifiers. General findings and caveats noted by the study authors: Estimates of total diversity from one million sequenced T cells were regarded as lower bounds and underestimates. Compared with the aged group, the long-lived group had more naive CD4+ T cells, fewer expanded clones and increased TCR diversity, suggesting age selection. Because donor CMV infection status was unknown, age-related changes in expanded clonotypes were potentially confounded. Conclusive comparison of naive and antigen-experienced compartments was prevented by the profiling of bulk unsorted PBMCs. Observed TCR beta diversity per million T cells fell roughly linearly with age, and a significant reduction was already apparent by age roughly 40. There was a strong correlation between observed TCR beta diversity and the percentage of naive T cells measured by flow cytometry.

This clonotype has more than one count but fewer than ten. Its target antigen remains unknown. No much larger clone exists at a distance of one base, and base qualities are not known. Donors were roughly 40 systemically healthy Caucasian individuals from Russia aged roughly 6 to 100 years. Around 9.8 milliliters of peripheral blood were collected from each donor into EDTA-treated Vacutainer tubes. Ficoll-Paque density-gradient centrifugation was used to isolate PBMCs, with at least 6.5 million per sample. Trizol reagent was used to extract total RNA from PBMCs, with at least 5.5 micrograms per sample. For every donor, an aliquot of PBMCs went through flow cytometry to measure the percentages of naive CD45RAhigh/CD27high T cells. Measured from the cysteine to the phenylalanine, the CDR3 is 18 residues long. Just CDR3 DNA is preserved here, 54 bases in frame from base 1. V is cut back by 4 bases and J by 5 bases, with 13 bases in the junction unmatched. In the germline V gene, CDR1 corresponds to MDHEN and CDR2 to SYDVKM.

The library came from 5' RACE. The sequencer listed for this sample is Illumina HiSeq 2500. A second PCR of 7 to 11 cycles was run with a J-beta primer mix and a sample-barcoded 5' primer. Each TCR beta cDNA molecule received a unique molecular identifier from a template-switch 5' adaptor carrying 12 random nucleotides. At least 3 million CDR3-containing paired-end reads were obtained from each sample. All of the RNA was converted into first-strand cDNA using the Mint cDNA synthesis kit, with a TRBC-specific oligonucleotide serving as the primer. All cDNA was treated with uracil-DNA glycosylase and then went through a first 18-cycle PCR with the universal primers M1SS and BC2_uni_R. Regarding the original processing steps: For normalization, 1 million high-quality reads were randomly selected from each sample, with every read carrying a distinct molecular identifier. Instead of being binned into consensus sequences, reads that shared molecular identifiers were thrown out. MiTCR, run with a Q25 quality threshold and the strictest error-elimination algorithm, handled CDR3 identification, clonotype clustering and error correction. A nonparametric unseen species model with Euler transformation was used to estimate a lower bound on total TCR beta diversity. In-frame beta chains were kept once TCRdb had trimmed the public reads at Q25 with fastp and called clones with MiXCR. One record per CDR3 amino acid sequence lists the most common genes and DNA. TCRdb, not the authors, supplied the V and J calls. The sample includes some 710,000 distinct CDR3 sequences, with around 45% observed a single time. In total, the top ten clones hold less than 20% of the sample.

Recombination joined TRBV28 with TRBJ2-3, and TRBD2 aligns with 12 junction nucleotides. This receptor was obtained from a man aged 80 or over in good health. The material sequenced was blood. The CDR3 region: CASSSTGTSGWGGDTQYF. The DNA is TGTGCCAGCAGTTCTACCGGGACTAGCGGGTGGGGGGGAGATACGCAGTATTTT.